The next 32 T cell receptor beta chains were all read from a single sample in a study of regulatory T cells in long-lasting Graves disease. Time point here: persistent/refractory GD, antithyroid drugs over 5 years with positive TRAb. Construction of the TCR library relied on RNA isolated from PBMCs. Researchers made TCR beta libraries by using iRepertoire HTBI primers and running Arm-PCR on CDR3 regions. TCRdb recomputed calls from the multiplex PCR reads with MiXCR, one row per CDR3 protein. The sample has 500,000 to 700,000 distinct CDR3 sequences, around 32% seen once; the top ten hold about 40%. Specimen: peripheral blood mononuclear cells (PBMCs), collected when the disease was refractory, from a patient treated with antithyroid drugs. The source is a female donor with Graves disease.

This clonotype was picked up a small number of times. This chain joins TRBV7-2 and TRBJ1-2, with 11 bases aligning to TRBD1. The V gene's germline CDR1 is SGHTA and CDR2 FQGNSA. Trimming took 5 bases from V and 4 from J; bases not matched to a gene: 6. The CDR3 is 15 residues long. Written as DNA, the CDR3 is TGTGCCAGCAGCCCAAGGACAGGGGGCACCTATGGCTACACCTTC. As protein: CASSPRTGGTYGYTF.

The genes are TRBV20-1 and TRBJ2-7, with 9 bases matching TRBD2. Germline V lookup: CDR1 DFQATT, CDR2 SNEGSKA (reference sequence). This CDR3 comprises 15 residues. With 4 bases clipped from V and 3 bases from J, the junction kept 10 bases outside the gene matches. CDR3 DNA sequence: TGCAGTGCTATCCCGCTAGCGGGGTTTAACTACGAGCAGTACTTC. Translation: CSAIPLAGFNYEQYF.

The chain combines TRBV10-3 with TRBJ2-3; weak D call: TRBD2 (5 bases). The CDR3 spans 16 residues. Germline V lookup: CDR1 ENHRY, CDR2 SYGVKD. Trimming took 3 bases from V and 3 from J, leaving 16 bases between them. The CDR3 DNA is TGTGCCATCAGTGATCTTGAGGGTCCATTTACAGATACGCAGTATTTT. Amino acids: CAISDLEGPFTDTQYF.

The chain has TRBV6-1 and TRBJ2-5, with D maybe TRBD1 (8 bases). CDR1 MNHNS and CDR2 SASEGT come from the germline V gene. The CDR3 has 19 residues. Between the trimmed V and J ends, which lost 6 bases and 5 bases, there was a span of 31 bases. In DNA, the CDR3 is TGTGCCAGCAGGTCGCCGTCAGAAGGACAGGGAGGGGGTCAGGAGACCCAGTACTTC. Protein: CASRSPSEGQGGGQETQYF.

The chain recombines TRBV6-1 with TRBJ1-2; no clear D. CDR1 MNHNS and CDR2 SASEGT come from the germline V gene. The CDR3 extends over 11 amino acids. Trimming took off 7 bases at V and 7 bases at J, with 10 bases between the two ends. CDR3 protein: CASMEVGGYTF. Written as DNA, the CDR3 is TGTGCCAGCATGGAGGTTGGTGGCTACACCTTC.

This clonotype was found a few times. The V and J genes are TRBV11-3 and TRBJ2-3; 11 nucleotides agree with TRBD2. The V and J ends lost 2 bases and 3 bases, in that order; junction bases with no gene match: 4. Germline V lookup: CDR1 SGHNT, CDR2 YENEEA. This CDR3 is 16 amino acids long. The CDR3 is CASSLLAGGGTDTQYF. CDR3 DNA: TGTGCCAGCAGCTTACTAGCGGGAGGAGGAACAGATACGCAGTATTTT.

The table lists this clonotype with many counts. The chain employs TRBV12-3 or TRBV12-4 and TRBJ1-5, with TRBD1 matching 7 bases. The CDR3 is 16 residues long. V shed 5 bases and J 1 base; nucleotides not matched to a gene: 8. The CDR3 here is CASSRGRTLSNQPQHF. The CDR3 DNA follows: TGTGCCAGCAGTAGGGGGCGGACACTGAGCAATCAGCCCCAGCATTTT.

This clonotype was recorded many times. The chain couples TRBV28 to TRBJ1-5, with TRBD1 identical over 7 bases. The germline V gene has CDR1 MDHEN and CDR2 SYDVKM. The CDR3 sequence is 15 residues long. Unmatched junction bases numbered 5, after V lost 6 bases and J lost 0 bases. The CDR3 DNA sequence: TGTGCCAGCAGACAGACAGGGCGTAGCAATCAGCCCCAGCATTTT. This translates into CASRQTGRSNQPQHF.

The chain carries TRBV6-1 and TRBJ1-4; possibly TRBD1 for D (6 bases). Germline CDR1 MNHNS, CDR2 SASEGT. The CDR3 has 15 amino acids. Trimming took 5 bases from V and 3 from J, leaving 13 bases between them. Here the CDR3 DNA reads TGTGCCAGCAGTTCCCAGGACAGATCTAATGAAAAACTGTTTTTT. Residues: CASSSQDRSNEKLFF.

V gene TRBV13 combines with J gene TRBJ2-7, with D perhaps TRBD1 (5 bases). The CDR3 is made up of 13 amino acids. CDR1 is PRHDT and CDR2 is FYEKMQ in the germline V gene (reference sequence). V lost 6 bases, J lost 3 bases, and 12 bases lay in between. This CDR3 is CASSQQESYEQYF. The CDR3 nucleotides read TGTGCCAGCAGTCAACAGGAGAGCTACGAGCAGTACTTC.

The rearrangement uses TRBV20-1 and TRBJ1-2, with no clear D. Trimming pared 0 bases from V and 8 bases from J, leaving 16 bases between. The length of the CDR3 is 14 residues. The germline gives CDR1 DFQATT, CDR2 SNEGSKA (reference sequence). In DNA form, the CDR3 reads TGCAGTGCTAGAGATCGCGTGACAAGTGGAGGCTACACCTTC. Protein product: CSARDRVTSGGYTF.

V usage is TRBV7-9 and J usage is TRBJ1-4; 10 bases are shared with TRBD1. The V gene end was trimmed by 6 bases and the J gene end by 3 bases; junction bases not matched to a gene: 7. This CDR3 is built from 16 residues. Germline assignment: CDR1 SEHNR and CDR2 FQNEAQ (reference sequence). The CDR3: CASSQSGTGANEKLFF. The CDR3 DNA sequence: TGTGCCAGCAGTCAGAGCGGGACAGGGGCTAATGAAAAACTGTTTTTT.

CDR3 coding DNA: TGTGCCAGCAGCGCGGGCCTCCCCTCCTCTGGAAACACCATATATTTT. Its translation: CASSAGLPSSGNTIYF. This chain links TRBV11-2 with TRBJ1-3; D is undetermined. Germline values: CDR1 SGHAT, CDR2 FQNNGV. The V and J ends lost 5 bases and 0 bases respectively, with 14 bases between them. The CDR3 contains 16 residues.

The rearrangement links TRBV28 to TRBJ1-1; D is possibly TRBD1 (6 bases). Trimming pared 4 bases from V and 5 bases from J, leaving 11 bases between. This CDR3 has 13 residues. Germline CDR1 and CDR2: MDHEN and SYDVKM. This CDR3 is CASSYRAWTEAFF. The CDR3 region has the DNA TGTGCCAGCAGTTACAGGGCGTGGACTGAAGCTTTCTTT.

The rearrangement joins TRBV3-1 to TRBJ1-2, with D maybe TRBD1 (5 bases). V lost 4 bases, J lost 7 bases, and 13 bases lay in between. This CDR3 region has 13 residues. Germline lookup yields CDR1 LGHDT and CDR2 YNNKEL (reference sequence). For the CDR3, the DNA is TGTGCCAGCAGCCCTCGCCCCAGGGTTGGCTACACCTTC. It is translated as CASSPRPRVGYTF.

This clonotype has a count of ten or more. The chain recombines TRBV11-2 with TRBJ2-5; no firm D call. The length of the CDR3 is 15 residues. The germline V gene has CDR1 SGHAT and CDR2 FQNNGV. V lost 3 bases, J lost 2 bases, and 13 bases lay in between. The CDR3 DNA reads TGTGCCAGCAGCTTCTTAGCCCCAGTTCAAGAGACCCAGTACTTC. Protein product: CASSFLAPVQETQYF.

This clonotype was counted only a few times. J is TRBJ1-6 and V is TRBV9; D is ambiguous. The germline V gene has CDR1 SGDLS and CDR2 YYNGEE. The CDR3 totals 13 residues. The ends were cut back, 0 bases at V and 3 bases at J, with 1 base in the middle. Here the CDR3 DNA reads TGTGCCAGCAGCGTAGACTATAATTCACCCCTCCACTTT. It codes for CASSVDYNSPLHF.

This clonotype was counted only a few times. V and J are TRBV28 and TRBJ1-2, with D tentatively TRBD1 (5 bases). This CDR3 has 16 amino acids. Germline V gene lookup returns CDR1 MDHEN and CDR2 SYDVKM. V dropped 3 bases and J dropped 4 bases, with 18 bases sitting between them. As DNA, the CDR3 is TGTGCCAGCAGTTTCGCGGGGGGATCCATATCCTATGGCTACACCTTC. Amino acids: CASSFAGGSISYGYTF.

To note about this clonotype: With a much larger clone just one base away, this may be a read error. CDR3 amino acids: CTSSEAGENLYGYTF. As DNA, the CDR3 is TGTACCAGCAGTGAAGCGGGGGAGAACCTCTATGGCTACACCTTC. The chain recombines TRBV2 with TRBJ1-2, with D maybe TRBD1 (5 bases). The length of the CDR3 is 15 residues. Germline V gene data show CDR1 as SNHLY and CDR2 as FYNNEI.

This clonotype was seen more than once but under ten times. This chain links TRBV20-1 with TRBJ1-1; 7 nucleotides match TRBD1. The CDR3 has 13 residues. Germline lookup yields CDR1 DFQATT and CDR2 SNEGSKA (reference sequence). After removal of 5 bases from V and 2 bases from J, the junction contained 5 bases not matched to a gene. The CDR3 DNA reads TGCAGTGCTTTCCGGGACAGCAACACTGAAGCTTTCTTT. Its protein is CSAFRDSNTEAFF.

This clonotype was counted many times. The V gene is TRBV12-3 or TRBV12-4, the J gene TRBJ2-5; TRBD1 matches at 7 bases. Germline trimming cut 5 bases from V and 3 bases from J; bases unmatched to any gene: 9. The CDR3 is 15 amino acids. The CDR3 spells CASSGPGQLKETQYF. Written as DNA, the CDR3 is TGTGCCAGCAGTGGGCCGGGACAGTTGAAAGAGACCCAGTACTTC.

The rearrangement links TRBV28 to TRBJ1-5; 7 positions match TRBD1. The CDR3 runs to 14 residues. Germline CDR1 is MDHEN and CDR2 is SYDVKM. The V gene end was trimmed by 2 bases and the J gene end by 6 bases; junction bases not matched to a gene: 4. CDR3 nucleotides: TGTGCCAGCAGTTTAAGACAGGGCCCTCAGCCCCAGCATTTT. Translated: CASSLRQGPQPQHF.

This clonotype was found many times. The CDR3 is CSAPQGLGEQYF. The CDR3 DNA follows: TGCAGTGCTCCACAGGGCCTGGGCGAGCAGTACTTC. V gene TRBV20-1 combines with J gene TRBJ2-7; D is perhaps TRBD1 (6 bases). Trimming shortened V by 5 bases and J by 6 bases, and 14 bases separated the two germline ends. The CDR3 length is 12 residues. The germline V gene encodes CDR1 DFQATT and CDR2 SNEGSKA (reference sequence).

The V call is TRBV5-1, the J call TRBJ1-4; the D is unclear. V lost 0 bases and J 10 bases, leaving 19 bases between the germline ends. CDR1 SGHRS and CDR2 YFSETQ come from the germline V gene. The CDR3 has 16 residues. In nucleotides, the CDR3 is TGCGCCAGCAGCTTGGGGTCAGGCCGATTACGCGGAAAACTGTTTTTT. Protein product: CASSLGSGRLRGKLFF.

CDR3 nucleotides: TGCAGTGCTAGGACTAGCGAGACCCAGTACTTC. This codes for CSARTSETQYF. The rearrangement links TRBV20-1 to TRBJ2-5, with 7 positions matching TRBD2. The CDR3 loop spans 11 amino acids. The V gene end was trimmed by 3 bases and the J gene end by 5 bases; junction bases not matched to a gene: 0. In germline, CDR1 is DFQATT, CDR2 SNEGSKA (reference sequence).

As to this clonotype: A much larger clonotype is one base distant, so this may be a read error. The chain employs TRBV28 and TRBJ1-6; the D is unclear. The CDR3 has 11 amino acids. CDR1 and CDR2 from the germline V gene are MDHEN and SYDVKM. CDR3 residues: CASMSNSEASF. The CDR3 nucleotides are TGTGCCAGCATGAGCAACAGTGAAGCTTCCTTT.

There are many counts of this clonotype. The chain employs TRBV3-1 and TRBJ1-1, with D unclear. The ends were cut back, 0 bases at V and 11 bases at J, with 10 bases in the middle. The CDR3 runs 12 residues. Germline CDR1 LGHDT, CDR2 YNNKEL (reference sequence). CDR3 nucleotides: TGTGCCAGCAGCCAAGACCGCGGATCGGCTTTCTTT. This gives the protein CASSQDRGSAFF.

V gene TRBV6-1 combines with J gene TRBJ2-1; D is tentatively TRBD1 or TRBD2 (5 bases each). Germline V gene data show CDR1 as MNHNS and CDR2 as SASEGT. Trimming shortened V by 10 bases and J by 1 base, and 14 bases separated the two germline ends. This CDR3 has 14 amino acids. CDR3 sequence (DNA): TGTGCCATCCCATATGGGGGATCCTACAATGAGCAGTTCTTC. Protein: CAIPYGGSYNEQFF.

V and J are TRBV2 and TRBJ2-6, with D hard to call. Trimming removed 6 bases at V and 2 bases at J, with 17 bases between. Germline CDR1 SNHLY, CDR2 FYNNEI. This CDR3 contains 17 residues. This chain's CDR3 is CASSPKRWDTGANVLTF. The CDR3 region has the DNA TGTGCCAGCAGCCCCAAGCGATGGGATACTGGGGCCAACGTCCTGACTTTC.

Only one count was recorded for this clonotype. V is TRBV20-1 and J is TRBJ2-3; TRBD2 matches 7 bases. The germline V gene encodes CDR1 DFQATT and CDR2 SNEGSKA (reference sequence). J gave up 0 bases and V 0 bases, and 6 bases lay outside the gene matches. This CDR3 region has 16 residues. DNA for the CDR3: TGCAGTGCTAGAGATCAGGTAGCGGGCAGCACAGATACGCAGTATTTT. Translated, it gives CSARDQVAGSTDTQYF.

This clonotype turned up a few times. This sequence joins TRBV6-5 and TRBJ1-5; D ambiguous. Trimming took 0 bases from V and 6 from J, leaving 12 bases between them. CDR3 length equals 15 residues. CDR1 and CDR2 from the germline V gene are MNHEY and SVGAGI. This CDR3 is CASSYSSPSGQPQHF. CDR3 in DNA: TGTGCCAGCAGTTACTCCTCCCCTTCCGGTCAGCCCCAGCATTTT.

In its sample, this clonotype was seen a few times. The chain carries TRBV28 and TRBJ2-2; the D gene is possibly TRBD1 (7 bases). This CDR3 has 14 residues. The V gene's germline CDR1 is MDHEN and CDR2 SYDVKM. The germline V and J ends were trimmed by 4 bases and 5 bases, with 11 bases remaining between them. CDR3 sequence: CASSSQGGTGELFF. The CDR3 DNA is TGTGCCAGCAGTTCTCAGGGGGGAACCGGGGAGCTGTTTTTT.